A selection of T cell receptor beta chains follows, all from one sample in a study of blood T cell repertoires in COVID-19. Clones were sequenced by immunoSEQ multiplex PCR, and TCRdb holds only the in-frame ones, with some missing. The data contain some 150,000 clones, about 85% of them singletons. Sequenced input: peripheral blood. The source of these receptors is a man aged 35 to 55 with acute or convalescent COVID-19. Each CDR3 is given without its conserved first and last residue. Fields, in order: J gene, V gene, CDR3 protein.

J gene: TRBJ1-6
V gene: TRBV28
CDR3 protein: ATYVLNSPLH

J gene: TRBJ2-4
V gene: TRBV2
CDR3 protein: ASSEPPGQPKNIQY

J gene: TRBJ1-2
V gene: TRBV7-2
CDR3 protein: ASTNPGTGKGYT

J gene: TRBJ1-2
V gene: TRBV7-2
CDR3 protein: ASSVGQGRGYT

J gene: TRBJ1-4
V gene: TRBV29-1
CDR3 protein: SAVYRGLGEKLF

J gene: TRBJ1-3
V gene: TRBV5-1
CDR3 protein: ASSLDRGSGNTIY

J gene: TRBJ1-5
V gene: TRBV2
CDR3 protein: ASSEAGSNQPQH

J gene: TRBJ2-3
V gene: TRBV5-8
CDR3 protein: ASCRGLAETDTQY

J gene: TRBJ1-5
V gene: TRBV19
CDR3 protein: ASTTGFLDQPQH

J gene: TRBJ1-1
V gene: TRBV19
CDR3 protein: ASSINRVRTEAF

J gene: TRBJ1-2
V gene: TRBV27
CDR3 protein: ASSPTLGTGGYT

J gene: TRBJ1-5
V gene: TRBV18
CDR3 protein: ASSPLGTGNQPQH

J gene: TRBJ1-3
V gene: TRBV30
CDR3 protein: AWSGDIGNTIY

J gene: TRBJ1-6
V gene: TRBV5-6
CDR3 protein: ASSLGQWNSPLH

J gene: TRBJ2-7
V gene: TRBV2
CDR3 protein: ASKGQFYEQY

J gene: TRBJ1-1
V gene: TRBV10-3
CDR3 protein: AIRPDRGGGDTEAF

J gene: TRBJ1-1
V gene: TRBV9
CDR3 protein: ASSGQGNEAF

J gene: TRBJ2-4
V gene: TRBV3-1/TRBV3-2
CDR3 protein: ASSQGADGIQY

J gene: TRBJ1-2
V gene: TRBV5-1
CDR3 protein: ASSLDRNGYT

J gene: TRBJ2-3
V gene: TRBV6-2/TRBV6-3
CDR3 protein: ASSRTNSGTGGTDTQY

J gene: TRBJ1-5
V gene: TRBV19
CDR3 protein: ASRGQGGGQPQH

J gene: TRBJ2-5
V gene: TRBV9
CDR3 protein: ASSVRQDGATQY

J gene: TRBJ1-2
V gene: TRBV29-1
CDR3 protein: SVVSRGHGYT

J gene: TRBJ1-1
V gene: TRBV19
CDR3 protein: ASISTPQNTEAF

J gene: TRBJ2-3
V gene: TRBV15
CDR3 protein: ATSQIAGSMY

J gene: TRBJ2-3
V gene: TRBV9
CDR3 protein: ASSVDRTTHTQY

J gene: TRBJ1-6
V gene: TRBV27
CDR3 protein: ASTPTGVHNSPLH

J gene: TRBJ1-3
V gene: TRBV2
CDR3 protein: ASSGNRETSGNTIY

J gene: TRBJ2-1
V gene: TRBV4-2
CDR3 protein: ASSQDLSGGAYNEQF

J gene: TRBJ2-3
V gene: TRBV19
CDR3 protein: ASSARLAATTDTQY

J gene: TRBJ2-3
V gene: TRBV7-2
CDR3 protein: ASSQDRATNTQY

J gene: TRBJ1-1
V gene: TRBV5-1
CDR3 protein: ASSFAGENTEAF

J gene: TRBJ1-6
V gene: TRBV6-6
CDR3 protein: ASRPTGTGANSPLH

J gene: TRBJ2-5
V gene: TRBV15
CDR3 protein: ATSRGTGGYQETQY

J gene: TRBJ1-1
V gene: TRBV24-1
CDR3 protein: ATRRDTEAF

J gene: TRBJ2-5
V gene: TRBV4-3
CDR3 protein: ASSQTGVGETQY

J gene: TRBJ1-2
V gene: TRBV18
CDR3 protein: ASSPTGSSYGYT

J gene: TRBJ2-2
V gene: TRBV19
CDR3 protein: ASTSGQPGELF

J gene: TRBJ2-5
V gene: TRBV7-9
CDR3 protein: ASSLLTPLGLAGQETQY

J gene: TRBJ2-5
V gene: TRBV5-1
CDR3 protein: ASRRESGQRQETQY

J gene: TRBJ2-1
V gene: TRBV9
CDR3 protein: ASSVRDRGDYSYNEQF

J gene: TRBJ2-7
V gene: TRBV2
CDR3 protein: ASGGTGYYEQY

J gene: TRBJ1-5
V gene: TRBV19
CDR3 protein: ASSRWGTAQPQH

J gene: TRBJ2-1
V gene: TRBV3-1/TRBV3-2
CDR3 protein: ASSQDWTGSFNEQF

J gene: TRBJ2-2
V gene: TRBV19
CDR3 protein: ASTILGDNRPGELF

J gene: TRBJ2-2
V gene: TRBV18
CDR3 protein: ASSDGTGDTGELF

J gene: TRBJ1-1
V gene: TRBV5-1
CDR3 protein: ASSPLGTGLNTEAF

J gene: TRBJ2-7
V gene: TRBV10-3
CDR3 protein: AISESTSGGSFSYEQY

J gene: TRBJ1-1
V gene: TRBV30
CDR3 protein: AWSVAVNTEAF

J gene: TRBJ1-2
V gene: TRBV4-2
CDR3 protein: ASSGQRPTTNGYT

J gene: TRBJ2-7
V gene: TRBV19
CDR3 protein: ATSEGVRTLPGEQY

J gene: TRBJ1-1
V gene: TRBV3-1/TRBV3-2
CDR3 protein: ASSQVQGGTEAF

J gene: TRBJ1-4
V gene: TRBV28
CDR3 protein: ASSGLGQGGEKLF

J gene: TRBJ1-1
V gene: TRBV3-1/TRBV3-2
CDR3 protein: ASSLGPRANTEAF

J gene: TRBJ1-1
V gene: TRBV10-3
CDR3 protein: AIRGLGNTEAF

J gene: TRBJ2-3
V gene: TRBV7-2
CDR3 protein: ASSPGAGGNTDTQY

J gene: TRBJ2-7
V gene: TRBV12-3/TRBV12-4
CDR3 protein: ASSFGTDYEQY

J gene: TRBJ2-1
V gene: TRBV5-5
CDR3 protein: ASSSVGKGANEQF

J gene: TRBJ1-1
V gene: TRBV12-3/TRBV12-4
CDR3 protein: ASSRQAGGEAF

J gene: TRBJ1-4
V gene: TRBV6-1
CDR3 protein: ASSGDRDATNEKLF